This T cell receptor (beta chain) was recorded in a study of regulatory T cells in long-lasting Graves disease. Study-wide results and caveats: TRBV28, TRBJ1-2 and TRBJ2-5 were segments that persistent disease favored. Having few samples may have compromised the accuracy.

This clonotype came up a few times. As yet, its antigen is unknown. This may come from a read error, since a much larger clone is one base off. Germline V gene data show CDR1 as GTSNPN and CDR2 as SVGIG (reference sequence). The CDR3 consists of 16 residues. V shed 4 bases and J 3 bases; nucleotides not matched to a gene: 11. TCR beta libraries were built with iRepertoire HTBI primers and Arm-PCR of CDR3 regions. Using its own MiXCR run on the multiplex PCR reads, TCRdb lists one record per CDR3 protein. The sample holds almost 450,000 distinct CDR3 sequences, around 15% seen once. Time point defined: newly diagnosed GD, antithyroid drugs for less than 3 months. From PBMCs, RNA was extracted and then used to make the TCR library. These data were also reused for a study on T cells in Graves' hyperthyroidism and ophthalmopathy. This second report adds: Newly diagnosed hyperthyroidism, duration under 2 months, in patients aged 18 to 65.

The chain links TRBV30 to TRBJ2-4; 8 nucleotides agree with TRBD2. This sample comprised peripheral blood mononuclear cells (PBMCs), obtained at new diagnosis, from a patient treated with antithyroid drugs. The clonotype comes from a woman aged 25 to 39 with Graves disease. As DNA, the CDR3 is TGTGCCTGGACCCCCGAGCGGGAGCTAGTCAAAAACATTCAGTACTTC. Translating it yields CAWTPERELVKNIQYF.